These T cell receptor beta chains were read from a single sample in a study of blood T cell repertoires in COVID-19. TCRdb keeps only in-frame clones here, not all; method: immunoSEQ multiplex PCR. The sample lists about 300,000 clones, approximately 82% occurring once. The specimen was peripheral blood. The receptors derive from a woman between 45 and 65 years old with acute or convalescent COVID-19. Each CDR3 is given with its conserved first and last residue. The D gene is left open where the match is weak. A clone size is listed for some rows: how often the clone was seen (once, few, many), or a class if it is expanded.

clone size: -
J gene: TRBJ2-1
V gene: TRBV3-1/TRBV3-2
D gene: TRBD2
CDR3 protein: CASSQEMGLAGGPRDEQFF
CDR3 DNA: TGTGCCAGCAGCCAAGAGATGGGCCTAGCGGGGGGGCCTAGAGATGAGCAGTTCTTC

clone size: -
J gene: TRBJ1-5
V gene: TRBV2
D gene: -
CDR3 protein: CASRADNQPQHF
CDR3 DNA: TGTGCCAGCAGGGCGGACAATCAGCCCCAGCATTTT

clone size: once
J gene: TRBJ2-5
V gene: TRBV11-2
D gene: TRBD1
CDR3 protein: CASSLGRQGRTQYF
CDR3 DNA: TGTGCCAGCAGCTTAGGCAGACAGGGAAGGACCCAGTACTTC

clone size: -
J gene: TRBJ1-3
V gene: TRBV9
D gene: -
CDR3 protein: CASSVPSGNTIYF
CDR3 DNA: TGTGCCAGCAGCGTACCGTCCGGAAACACCATATATTTT

clone size: few
J gene: TRBJ2-3
V gene: TRBV19
D gene: TRBD1
CDR3 protein: CASRRRDRENTDTQYF
CDR3 DNA: TGTGCCAGTAGACGCCGGGACAGGGAGAACACAGATACGCAGTATTTT

clone size: -
J gene: TRBJ1-2
V gene: TRBV3-1/TRBV3-2
D gene: -
CDR3 protein: CASSQMVGVTGGYTF
CDR3 DNA: TGTGCCAGCAGCCAAATGGTCGGGGTCACGGGCGGCTACACCTTC

clone size: -
J gene: TRBJ2-3
V gene: TRBV5-4
D gene: -
CDR3 protein: CASSAAGGLTDTQYF
CDR3 DNA: TGTGCCAGCAGCGCGGCGGGCGGGTTGACAGATACGCAGTATTTT

clone size: few
J gene: TRBJ1-1
V gene: TRBV3-1/TRBV3-2
D gene: -
CDR3 protein: CASSQIDLKEAFF
CDR3 DNA: TGTGCCAGCAGCCAGATAGACTTAAAGGAAGCTTTCTTT

clone size: -
J gene: TRBJ1-1
V gene: TRBV9
D gene: -
CDR3 protein: CASSANLGQNTEAFF
CDR3 DNA: TGTGCCAGCAGCGCTAACCTGGGACAGAACACTGAAGCTTTCTTT

clone size: -
J gene: TRBJ1-1
V gene: TRBV10-3
D gene: -
CDR3 protein: CAIGAGVLTEAFF
CDR3 DNA: TGTGCCATCGGCGCGGGGGTTTTGACTGAAGCTTTCTTT

clone size: -
J gene: TRBJ1-4
V gene: TRBV7-2
D gene: -
CDR3 protein: CASMTPGLEKLFF
CDR3 DNA: TGTGCCAGCATGACTCCAGGGCTAGAAAAACTGTTTTTT

clone size: -
J gene: TRBJ2-7
V gene: TRBV29-1
D gene: TRBD1
CDR3 protein: CSVYAGTGGYEQYF
CDR3 DNA: TGCAGCGTTTACGCCGGGACAGGGGGCTACGAGCAGTACTTC

clone size: -
J gene: TRBJ1-2
V gene: TRBV5-1
D gene: TRBD1
CDR3 protein: CASSLEVRDRANYGYTF
CDR3 DNA: TGCGCCAGCAGCCTTGAGGTTCGGGACAGAGCTAACTATGGCTACACCTTC

clone size: -
J gene: TRBJ1-4
V gene: TRBV5-6
D gene: -
CDR3 protein: CASSLEGFATNEKLFF
CDR3 DNA: TGTGCCAGCAGCTTGGAGGGGTTTGCAACTAATGAAAAACTGTTTTTT

clone size: once
J gene: TRBJ2-3
V gene: TRBV6-5
D gene: TRBD1
CDR3 protein: CASSYGQGAGTDTQYF
CDR3 DNA: TGTGCCAGCAGTTACGGGCAGGGGGCTGGGACAGATACGCAGTATTTT

clone size: once
J gene: TRBJ2-1
V gene: TRBV4-3
D gene: TRBD2
CDR3 protein: CASSRLGSSGLEQFF
CDR3 DNA: TGCGCCAGCAGCCGGCTCGGATCTAGCGGCCTAGAGCAGTTCTTC

clone size: -
J gene: TRBJ1-4
V gene: TRBV25-1
D gene: -
CDR3 protein: CASGHTNEKLFF
CDR3 DNA: TGTGCCAGCGGCCACACAAATGAAAAACTGTTTTTT

clone size: once
J gene: TRBJ2-1
V gene: TRBV5-1
D gene: -
CDR3 protein: CASSSSGPRVNEQFF
CDR3 DNA: TGCGCCAGCAGCTCAAGCGGGCCCCGGGTGAATGAGCAGTTCTTC

clone size: -
J gene: TRBJ1-2
V gene: TRBV5-1
D gene: -
CDR3 protein: CASSSIDRPIHF
CDR3 DNA: TGCGCCAGCAGCTCGATTGACAGGCCTATTCACTTC

clone size: -
J gene: TRBJ1-1
V gene: TRBV12-3/TRBV12-4
D gene: -
CDR3 protein: CASRPNSGEAFF
CDR3 DNA: TGTGCCAGCAGACCTAACAGCGGTGAAGCTTTCTTT

clone size: -
J gene: TRBJ2-3
V gene: TRBV4-2
D gene: -
CDR3 protein: CASSPGKGADTQYF
CDR3 DNA: TGTGCCAGCAGCCCCGGGAAGGGCGCAGATACGCAGTATTTT

clone size: once
J gene: TRBJ2-3
V gene: TRBV5-1
D gene: -
CDR3 protein: CASSLVQAKGGDTQYF
CDR3 DNA: TGCGCCAGCAGCTTGGTACAGGCAAAAGGTGGGGATACGCAGTATTTT

clone size: once
J gene: TRBJ1-3
V gene: TRBV10-1
D gene: -
CDR3 protein: CASSAGSSGNTIYF
CDR3 DNA: TGCGCCAGCAGTGCGGGGAGCTCTGGAAACACCATATATTTT

clone size: -
J gene: TRBJ2-3
V gene: TRBV7-2
D gene: -
CDR3 protein: CASSLRDTQYF
CDR3 DNA: TGTGCCAGCAGCCTCAGGGATACGCAGTATTTT

clone size: -
J gene: TRBJ2-5
V gene: TRBV9
D gene: -
CDR3 protein: CASSVQTDRGTQYF
CDR3 DNA: TGTGCCAGCAGCGTTCAGACGGACCGGGGGACCCAGTACTTC

clone size: once
J gene: TRBJ2-5
V gene: TRBV5-8
D gene: -
CDR3 protein: CASSLELKETQYF
CDR3 DNA: TGTGCCAGCAGCTTGGAGCTCAAAGAGACCCAGTACTTC

clone size: -
J gene: TRBJ2-3
V gene: TRBV12-5
D gene: -
CDR3 protein: CASGHQGDTQYF
CDR3 DNA: TGTGCTAGTGGGCATCAGGGAGATACGCAGTATTTT

clone size: -
J gene: TRBJ2-7
V gene: TRBV7-2
D gene: TRBD2
CDR3 protein: CASSTAGRAYEQYF
CDR3 DNA: TGTGCCAGCAGCACCGCAGGGAGGGCCTACGAGCAGTACTTC

clone size: -
J gene: TRBJ2-3
V gene: TRBV6-2/TRBV6-3
D gene: -
CDR3 protein: CASSYSRGSTDTQYF
CDR3 DNA: TGTGCCAGCAGTTACTCACGGGGGAGCACAGATACGCAGTATTTT

clone size: -
J gene: TRBJ1-1
V gene: TRBV3-1/TRBV3-2
D gene: -
CDR3 protein: CASSQRQVSTEAFF
CDR3 DNA: TGTGCCAGCAGCCAACGACAGGTCTCAACTGAAGCTTTCTTT

clone size: -
J gene: TRBJ1-3
V gene: TRBV30
D gene: -
CDR3 protein: CAWSLGGSVGGNTIYF
CDR3 DNA: TGTGCCTGGAGTCTAGGCGGGTCTGTGGGAGGAAACACCATATATTTT

clone size: -
J gene: TRBJ2-5
V gene: TRBV10-2
D gene: TRBD1
CDR3 protein: CASRHRGVRETQYF
CDR3 DNA: TGCGCCAGCAGACACAGGGGGGTACGAGAGACCCAGTACTTC

clone size: -
J gene: TRBJ1-4
V gene: TRBV27
D gene: TRBD1
CDR3 protein: CASTNRGPVTNEKLFF
CDR3 DNA: TGTGCCAGCACTAACAGGGGGCCGGTAACTAATGAAAAACTGTTTTTT

clone size: -
J gene: TRBJ2-5
V gene: TRBV4-2
D gene: TRBD1
CDR3 protein: CASSQRDRQETQYF
CDR3 DNA: TGTGCCAGCAGCCAACGGGACAGGCAAGAGACCCAGTACTTC

clone size: -
J gene: TRBJ1-4
V gene: TRBV29-1
D gene: TRBD1
CDR3 protein: CSVGGTGVPGEKLFF
CDR3 DNA: TGCAGCGTTGGGGGTACAGGGGTCCCGGGGGAAAAACTGTTTTTT